Each of the 5 T cell receptor beta chains below was sequenced from the same sample in a study of T cell responses to AZD1222 COVID-19 vaccine. The protocol was immunoSEQ multiplex PCR, while the TCRdb copy is restricted to in-frame clones and leaves out a portion. Of approximately 75,000 clones listed, roughly 91% are singletons. The sample consisted of peripheral blood, taken 28 days after the second AZD1222 dose. The receptors shown here come from an adult who received the AZD1222 COVID-19 vaccine.

The V and J genes are TRBV9 and TRBJ2-2; D may match TRBD1 or TRBD2 (5 bases each). CDR3 length: 15 residues. Germline CDR1 and CDR2: SGDLS and YYNGEE. The V end lost 3 bases, the J end lost 4 bases, and 13 bases lay between the germline ends. This CDR3 reads CASSAGTVGTGELFF. CDR3 coding DNA: TGTGCCAGCAGCGCCGGGACGGTCGGCACCGGGGAGCTGTTTTTT.

The genes are TRBV5-6 and TRBJ2-7; 10 bases map to TRBD1. The CDR3 has 14 residues. CDR1 and CDR2 (germline): SGHDT, YYEEEE. The V segment lost 5 bases and the J segment 2 bases; nucleotides outside the gene matches: 4. CDR3 sequence (DNA): TGTGCCAGCAGTATGACAGGGGGCCCCTACGAGCAGTACTTC. Translated: CASSMTGGPYEQYF.

The chain is built from TRBV30 and TRBJ2-5; the D gene could be TRBD1 or TRBD2 (6 bases each). The V end lost 0 bases, the J end lost 5 bases, and 13 bases lay between the germline ends. The CDR3 totals 14 residues. In germline, CDR1 is GTSNPN, CDR2 SVGIG (reference sequence). The CDR3 DNA sequence: TGTGCCTGGAGTGTGGGGGGCCTGAAGGAGACCCAGTACTTC. Its protein product is CAWSVGGLKETQYF.

The genes are TRBV15 and TRBJ1-1, with a weak D call TRBD1 (5 bases). V was shortened by 0 bases and J by 4 bases, with 6 bases between the two germline ends. This CDR3 spans 13 amino acids. The germline V gene has CDR1 LNHNV and CDR2 YYDKDF (reference sequence). The CDR3 region has the DNA TGTGCCACCAGCAGAGAGCAGGGCACTGAAGCTTTCTTT. This codes for CATSREQGTEAFF. The full variable domain, completed using reference TRBV15 and TRBJ1-1, is DAMVIQNPRYQVTQFGKPVTLSCSQTLNHNVMYWYQQKSSQAPKLLFHYYDKDFNNEADTPDNFQSRRPNTSFCFLDIRSPGLGDTAMYLCATSREQGTEAFFGQGTRLTVV.

The V and J genes are TRBV20-1 and TRBJ2-7, with unresolved D. From germline, CDR1 is DFQATT and CDR2 SNEGSKA (reference sequence). V lost 5 bases, J lost 2 bases, and 7 bases lay in between. The CDR3 length is 11 residues. The CDR3 protein is CSASATYEQYF. The CDR3 DNA reads TGCAGTGCTTCAGCGACCTACGAGCAGTACTTC.